These 6 T cell receptor beta chains were all obtained from the same sample, sequenced in a study of cytomegalovirus exposure and HLA in healthy donors. Both 60 Vbeta primers and 13 Jbeta primers went into the PCR. The method was immunoSEQ multiplex PCR; TCRdb's version includes in-frame clones alone and lacks a portion of them. Of about 150,000 clones detected, around 10% appear once; the ten largest clones hold 1.8%. Input material: PBMCs. Receptor source: a male donor in good health and CMV-seronegative.

This clone was observed a few times. The chain couples TRBV5-8 to TRBJ2-7; 10 bases fit TRBD1. The ends lost 2 bases at V and 6 bases at J; junction bases unmatched: 8. The CDR3 covers 15 residues. Germline V gene sequence: CDR1 SGHTS, CDR2 YDEGEE. As DNA, the CDR3 is TGTGCCAGCAGCTTATACGGGACAGGGGTTTTCGAGCAGTACTTC. Translating gives CASSLYGTGVFEQYF. Full variable domain (remainder filled in from reference TRBV5-8 and TRBJ2-7): EAGVTQSPTHLIKTRGQQATLRCSPISGHTSVYWYQQALGLGLQFLLWYDEGEERNRGNFPPRFSGRQFPNYSSELNVNALELEDSALYLCASSLYGTGVFEQYFGPGTRLTVT.

This clone was picked up a small number of times. The chain's CDR3 is CASSWGGVGGYTF. CDR3 DNA sequence: TGTGCCAGCAGCTGGGGAGGGGTGGGCGGCTACACCTTC. V and J are TRBV7-2 and TRBJ1-2, with D perhaps TRBD1 (5 bases). CDR1 SGHTA and CDR2 FQGNSA come from the germline V gene. Trimming took off 4 bases at V and 8 bases at J, with 14 bases between the two ends. The CDR3 has 13 amino acids.

This clone was seen a handful of times. The chain carries TRBV18 and TRBJ2-1; 8 bases align to TRBD1. With V trimmed by 3 bases and J by 7 bases, 8 bases remained unmatched. CDR3 length: 15 amino acids. The germline gives CDR1 KGHSH, CDR2 LQKENI. CDR3 sequence: CASSPRQGAINEQFF. CDR3 nucleotides: TGTGCCAGCTCACCTAGGCAGGGGGCTATAAATGAGCAGTTCTTC.

This clone was recorded a few times. The rearrangement links TRBV6-5 to TRBJ2-2; weak D call: TRBD2 (5 bases). V was pared by 5 bases and J by 3 bases, with 13 bases between. Germline loops: CDR1 MNHEY, CDR2 SVGAGI. There are 15 residues in the CDR3. DNA for the CDR3: TGTGCCAGCAGTAGGGAGACGGCGGACACCGGGGAGCTGTTTTTT. Its translation is CASSRETADTGELFF.

This sequence joins TRBV5-6 and TRBJ2-2; 8 bases match TRBD2. The junction had 11 bases not matched to a gene; V was cut back by 4 bases and J by 0 bases. Germline CDR1 is SGHDT and CDR2 is YYEEEE. CDR3 length: 18 amino acids. In nucleotides, the CDR3 is TGTGCCAGCAGCCGGCTGGGGTTGGGACTAGCGAACACCGGGGAGCTGTTTTTT. Amino acids: CASSRLGLGLANTGELFF.

This clone was seen more than once but under ten times. J is TRBJ2-7 and V is TRBV29-1; TRBD1 matches 7 bases. Germline values: CDR1 SQVTM, CDR2 ANQGSEA. The V segment lost 4 bases and the J segment 7 bases; nucleotides outside the gene matches: 10. The CDR3 runs to 13 residues. The CDR3 coding sequence is TGCAGCGTTGGGGATCATCAGGGGGATGAGCAGTACTTC. It codes for CSVGDHQGDEQYF.